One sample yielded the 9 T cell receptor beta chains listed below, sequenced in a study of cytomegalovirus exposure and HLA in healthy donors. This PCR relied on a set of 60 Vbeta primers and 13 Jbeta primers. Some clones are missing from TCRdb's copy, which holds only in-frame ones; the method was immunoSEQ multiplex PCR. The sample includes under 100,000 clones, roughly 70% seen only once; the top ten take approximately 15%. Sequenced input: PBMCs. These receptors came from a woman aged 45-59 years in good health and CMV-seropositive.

Written as DNA, the CDR3 is TGCAGCGTTGAAATCTTCCAACGGGGAGGAAACACCATATATTTT. Protein product: CSVEIFQRGGNTIYF. The chain is built from TRBV29-1 and TRBJ1-3; no reliable D call. Germline CDR1 reads SQVTM; CDR2 reads ANQGSEA. V was cut by 2 bases and J by 4 bases, with 15 bases left in between. The CDR3 sequence is 15 residues long.

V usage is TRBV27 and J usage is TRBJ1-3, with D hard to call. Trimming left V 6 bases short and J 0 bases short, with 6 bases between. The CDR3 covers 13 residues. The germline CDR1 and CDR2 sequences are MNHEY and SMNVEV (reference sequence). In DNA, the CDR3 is TGTGCCAGCAGCAGTAACTCTGGAAACACCATATATTTT. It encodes CASSSNSGNTIYF.

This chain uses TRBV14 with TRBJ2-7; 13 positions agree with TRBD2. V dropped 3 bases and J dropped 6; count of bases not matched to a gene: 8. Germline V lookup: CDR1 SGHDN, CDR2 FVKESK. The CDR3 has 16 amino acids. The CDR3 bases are TGTGCCAGCAGCCACCTGGGGACTAGCGGGAACGCCGAGCAGTACTTC. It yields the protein CASSHLGTSGNAEQYF.

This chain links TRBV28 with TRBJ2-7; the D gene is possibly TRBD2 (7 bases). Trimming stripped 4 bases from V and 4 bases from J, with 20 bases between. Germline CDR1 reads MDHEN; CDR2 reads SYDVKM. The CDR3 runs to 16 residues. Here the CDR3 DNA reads TGTGCCAGCAGTTACTTTAAGGGACACGGGGGGTACGAGCAGTACTTC. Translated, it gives CASSYFKGHGGYEQYF.

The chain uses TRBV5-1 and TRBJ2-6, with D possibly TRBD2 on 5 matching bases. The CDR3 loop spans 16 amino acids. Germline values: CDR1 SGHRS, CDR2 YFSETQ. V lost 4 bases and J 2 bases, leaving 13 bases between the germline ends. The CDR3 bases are TGCGCCAGCAGCCGGGAAGGCATTCCTGGGGCCAACGTCCTGACTTTC. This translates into CASSREGIPGANVLTF.

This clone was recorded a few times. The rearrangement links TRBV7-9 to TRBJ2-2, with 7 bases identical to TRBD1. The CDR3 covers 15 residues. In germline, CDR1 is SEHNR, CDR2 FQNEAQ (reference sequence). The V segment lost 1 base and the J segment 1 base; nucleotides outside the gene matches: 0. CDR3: CASSLGTGNTGELFF. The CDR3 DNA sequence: TGTGCCAGCAGCTTAGGGACAGGGAACACCGGGGAGCTGTTTTTT. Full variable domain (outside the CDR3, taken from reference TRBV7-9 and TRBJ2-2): DTGVSQNPRHKITKRGQNVTFRCDPISEHNRLYWYRQTLGQGPEFLTYFQNEAQLEKSRLLSDRFSAERPKGSFSTLEIQRTEQGDSAMYLCASSLGTGNTGELFFGEGSRLTVL.

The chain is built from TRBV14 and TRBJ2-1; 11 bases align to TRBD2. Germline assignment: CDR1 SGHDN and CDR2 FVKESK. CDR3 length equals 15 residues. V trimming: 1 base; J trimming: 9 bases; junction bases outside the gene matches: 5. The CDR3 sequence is CASSQALAGGVEQFF. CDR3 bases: TGTGCCAGCAGCCAAGCTCTAGCGGGAGGCGTTGAGCAGTTCTTC. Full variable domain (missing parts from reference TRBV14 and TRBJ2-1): EAGVTQFPSHSVIEKGQTVTLRCDPISGHDNLYWYRRVMGKEIKFLLHFVKESKQDESGMPNNRFLAERTGGTYSTLKVQPAELEDSGVYFCASSQALAGGVEQFFGPGTRLTVL.

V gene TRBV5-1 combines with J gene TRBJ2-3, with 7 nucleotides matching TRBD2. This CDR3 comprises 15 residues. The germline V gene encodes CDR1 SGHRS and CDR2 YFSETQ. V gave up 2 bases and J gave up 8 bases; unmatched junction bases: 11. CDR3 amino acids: CASSFSSGQAGTQYF. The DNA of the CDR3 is TGCGCCAGCAGCTTTTCTAGCGGACAAGCGGGTACGCAGTATTTT.

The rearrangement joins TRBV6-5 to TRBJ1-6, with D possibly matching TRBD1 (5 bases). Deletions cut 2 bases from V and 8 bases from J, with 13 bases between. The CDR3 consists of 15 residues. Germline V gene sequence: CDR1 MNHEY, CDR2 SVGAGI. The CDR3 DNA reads TGTGCCAGCAGTTACCACGGGGGAAGTGATTCACCCCTCCACTTT. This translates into CASSYHGGSDSPLHF.